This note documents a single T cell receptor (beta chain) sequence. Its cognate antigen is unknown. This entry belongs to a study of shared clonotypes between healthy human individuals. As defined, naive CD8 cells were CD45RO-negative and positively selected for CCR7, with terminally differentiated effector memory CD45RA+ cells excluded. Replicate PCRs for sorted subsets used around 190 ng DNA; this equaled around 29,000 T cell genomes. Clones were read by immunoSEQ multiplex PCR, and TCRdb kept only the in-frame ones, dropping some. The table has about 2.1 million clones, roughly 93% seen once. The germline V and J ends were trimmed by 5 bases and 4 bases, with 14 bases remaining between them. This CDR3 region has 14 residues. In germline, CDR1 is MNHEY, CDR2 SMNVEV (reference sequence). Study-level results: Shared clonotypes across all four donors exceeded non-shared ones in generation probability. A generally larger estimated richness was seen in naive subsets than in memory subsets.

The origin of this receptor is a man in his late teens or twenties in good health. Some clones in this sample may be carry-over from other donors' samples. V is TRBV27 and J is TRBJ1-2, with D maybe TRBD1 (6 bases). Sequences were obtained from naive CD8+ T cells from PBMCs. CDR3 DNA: TGTGCCAGCAGTGTCAGGGGCGCGGTCTATGGCTACACCTTC. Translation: CASSVRGAVYGYTF.